This is a list of T cell receptor beta chains from one sample in a study of blood T cell repertoires in COVID-19. Sequencing was performed with immunoSEQ multiplex PCR; in TCRdb, only in-frame clones are kept and a portion is missing. This table has about 190,000 clones, roughly 80% appearing once. The source material was peripheral blood. All receptors derive from a woman aged 45-60 years with acute or convalescent COVID-19. The CDR3 runs from the conserved cysteine through the conserved F or W. A D gene is named only where the DNA matches it firmly. Not every row has a clone size; where given, it reads once, few, many or a size class.

CDR3 DNA | CDR3 protein | J gene | V gene | clone size | D gene
TGCGCCAGCAGCTTTGGACTAGCGGGGGTCTCCTACGAGCAGTACTTC | CASSFGLAGVSYEQYF | TRBJ2-7 | TRBV5-1 | . | TRBD2
TGTGCCAGCAGCCTCCAGGCTCTAGCGGGAGTTTCCGGGGAGCTGTTTTTT | CASSLQALAGVSGELFF | TRBJ2-2 | TRBV7-2 | . | TRBD2
TGTGCCAGCAGTTTCGACAGGGTCTACGAGCAGTACTTC | CASSFDRVYEQYF | TRBJ2-7 | TRBV12-3/TRBV12-4 | . | TRBD1
TGCGCCAGCAGCTTGGACGGGAGCTCTGGAAACACCATATATTTT | CASSLDGSSGNTIYF | TRBJ1-3 | TRBV5-1 | . | .
TGTGCCAGCAGCATGGGACTAGCCCCCAGAGGGCAGTACTTC | CASSMGLAPRGQYF | TRBJ2-7 | TRBV7-8 | . | TRBD2
TGTGCCAGCAGTTTAGGGACAGGCTACGAGCAGTACTTC | CASSLGTGYEQYF | TRBJ2-7 | TRBV12-3/TRBV12-4 | . | TRBD1
TGTGCCAGCAGCTCAGAGGGAGGACTAGCCAAAAACATTCAGTACTTC | CASSSEGGLAKNIQYF | TRBJ2-4 | TRBV7-2 | many | .
TGTGCCAGCAGCTTAATTAGAGCGGGAGGGCCTGGAGATACGCAGTATTTT | CASSLIRAGGPGDTQYF | TRBJ2-3 | TRBV7-2 | once | TRBD2
TGCGCCAGCAGCTTGACCCCAGGGAAGGGACTAGGGGAGCAGTACTTC | CASSLTPGKGLGEQYF | TRBJ2-7 | TRBV5-1 | . | TRBD2
TGTGCCAGCAGTGAAGGGAGGGGTGCTTTCTTT | CASSEGRGAFF | TRBJ1-1 | TRBV6-1 | . | .
TGTGCCTGGAGTCGAGGGAACAATGAGCAGTTCTTC | CAWSRGNNEQFF | TRBJ2-1 | TRBV30 | many | .
TGTGCCTGGAATCCCGGGACAGGGGTCATCACCTTC | CAWNPGTGVITF | TRBJ1-2 | TRBV30 | . | TRBD1
TGTGCCTGGAGTATAAATACGGGCGGGACTGAGCAGTTCTTC | CAWSINTGGTEQFF | TRBJ2-1 | TRBV30 | . | .
TGTGCCTGGACCCGACGCGGGGGGATGAATTCACCCCTCCACTTT | CAWTRRGGMNSPLHF | TRBJ1-6 | TRBV30 | . | .
TGTGCCAGCTCTACCGGGACAGGGAGTGGCTACACCTTC | CASSTGTGSGYTF | TRBJ1-2 | TRBV18 | few | TRBD1
TGTGCCAGCAGCGCGGACTCGTCTTCTTACGAGCAGTACTTC | CASSADSSSYEQYF | TRBJ2-7 | TRBV6-2/TRBV6-3 | once | .
TGTGCCAGCAGCCGTCCCGGGACTGTGAACACCGGGGAGCTGTTTTTT | CASSRPGTVNTGELFF | TRBJ2-2 | TRBV3-1/TRBV3-2 | few | .
TGTGCCACCAGCAGGGACCGGGGAGCACGTGCGAACACCGGGGAGCTGTTTTTT | CATSRDRGARANTGELFF | TRBJ2-2 | TRBV15 | . | .
TGTGCAAGTCGCCCCCACGCCAGACTAGCGGGAGAGACCCAGTACTTC | CASRPHARLAGETQYF | TRBJ2-5 | TRBV12-2 | . | .
TGTGCCAGCAGCCAGGACAGGGGGCGCTTCTACGAGCAGTACTTC | CASSQDRGRFYEQYF | TRBJ2-7 | TRBV7-2 | . | TRBD1
TGTGCCAGCAGACGAGGAGGGACTAGCGTCTCCTACGAGCAGTACTTC | CASRRGGTSVSYEQYF | TRBJ2-7 | TRBV25-1 | . | TRBD2
TGTGCCAGCAGCCTTCCGGGACAGGGCAGAAACACCATATATTTT | CASSLPGQGRNTIYF | TRBJ1-3 | TRBV28 | . | TRBD1
TGTGCCAGCAGTAGAGTTCAGGGCAATAATTCACCCCTCCACTTT | CASSRVQGNNSPLHF | TRBJ1-6 | TRBV28 | . | .
TGTGCCAGCAGTTTAATTGGCCAGGGGGCTGGGGCTTTCTTT | CASSLIGQGAGAFF | TRBJ1-1 | TRBV28 | . | TRBD1
TGTGCCAGCAGCCAAGATCTTGGAGACAGGGAGAAGGACGAGCAGTACTTC | CASSQDLGDREKDEQYF | TRBJ2-7 | TRBV3-1/TRBV3-2 | . | TRBD1
TGTGCCAGCTCACCTGGGCCGGACACTGAAGCTTTCTTT | CASSPGPDTEAFF | TRBJ1-1 | TRBV18 | . | .
TGTGCCAGCAAAACAGCCTCCTACGAGCAGTACTTC | CASKTASYEQYF | TRBJ2-7 | TRBV6-6 | few | .
TGTGCCATCAGTGAGGATTACGACAGGAACATTCAGTACTTC | CAISEDYDRNIQYF | TRBJ2-4 | TRBV10-3 | . | .
TGTGCCAGCAGTTATACCGGGGACACCGGGGAGCTGTTTTTT | CASSYTGDTGELFF | TRBJ2-2 | TRBV5-5 | . | .
TGTGCCAGCAGTTTAGTCCCAGGCGGAGGGAACACCGGGGAGCTGTTTTTT | CASSLVPGGGNTGELFF | TRBJ2-2 | TRBV27 | . | .
TGTGCCAGTAGTATGACGCTGGGGGCTTTAATGAACACTGAAGCTTTCTTT | CASSMTLGALMNTEAFF | TRBJ1-1 | TRBV19 | once | .
TGTGCCAGCAGCTCCACAGGGGGTGGCCGCTATGGCTACACCTTC | CASSSTGGGRYGYTF | TRBJ1-2 | TRBV5-6 | . | TRBD1
TGTGCCAGCAGCTCCATCATTTACCAGGGGAGAGGTGGGGAAAAACTGTTTTTT | CASSSIIYQGRGGEKLFF | TRBJ1-4 | TRBV5-5 | . | .
TGTGCCAGCACCAAGGACAGGGGTGACCATTCACCCCTCCACTTT | CASTKDRGDHSPLHF | TRBJ1-6 | TRBV14 | once | TRBD1
TGTGCCGGGCGGGGGGGACCGGGGGCGGGCTACACCTTC | CAGRGGPGAGYTF | TRBJ1-2 | TRBV30 | . | .
TGTGCCAGCGGCGGACAGGGGACCCAGGGGGAGCTGTTTTTT | CASGGQGTQGELFF | TRBJ2-2 | TRBV18 | . | TRBD1
TGTGCCAGCAGGGGTTTTAGCGGGAGCTCCTACGAGCAGTACTTC | CASRGFSGSSYEQYF | TRBJ2-7 | TRBV6-5 | . | TRBD2
TGTGCCACCTCTTCTGGCCTTGAAAATTCACCCCTCCACTTT | CATSSGLENSPLHF | TRBJ1-6 | TRBV24-1 | . | .
TGTGCCAGCAGCCGGGACAGGGGGAAAGAGACCCAGTACTTC | CASSRDRGKETQYF | TRBJ2-5 | TRBV7-2 | . | TRBD1
TGTGCCAGCAGTCCTCTTGGAGGGGCAGCTGGGGCCAACGTCCTGACTTTC | CASSPLGGAAGANVLTF | TRBJ2-6 | TRBV27 | . | .
TGTGCCAGCAGCCATCCCCCCACAGGGAATGAAAAACTGTTTTTT | CASSHPPTGNEKLFF | TRBJ1-4 | TRBV3-1/TRBV3-2 | . | .
TGTGCCAGCAGTTTTGGTACAGGGGGCTTATCTGAAGCTTTCTTT | CASSFGTGGLSEAFF | TRBJ1-1 | TRBV28 | . | TRBD1
TGTGCCTGGAGTGTCGGGACTCCAGGACCGGAAAAACTGTTTTTT | CAWSVGTPGPEKLFF | TRBJ1-4 | TRBV30 | . | .
TGTGCCAGCAGCGTAGCTTTGTCCAGGGGGAGGACCGGGGAGCTGTTTTTT | CASSVALSRGRTGELFF | TRBJ2-2 | TRBV9 | . | .
TGTGCCACCAGCCCCACGGAGGACTACGAGCAGTACTTC | CATSPTEDYEQYF | TRBJ2-7 | TRBV15 | . | .
TGTGCCAGCAGTCTGACAGGAGTGAACACTGAAGCTTTCTTT | CASSLTGVNTEAFF | TRBJ1-1 | TRBV5-4 | . | .